Listed below are T cell receptor beta chains from one sample, sequenced in a study of T cell responses to AZD1222 COVID-19 vaccine. Measured with immunoSEQ multiplex PCR; TCRdb has only the in-frame clones, and not every one. The data show over 70,000 clones, over 85% seen once. The specimen comprised peripheral blood, sampled 28 days after the second AZD1222 dose. Source of these receptors: an adult who received the AZD1222 COVID-19 vaccine. The CDR3 runs from the conserved cysteine through the conserved F or W. The D gene is left open where the match is weak. The listing skips clone size in some rows; elsewhere it reads once, few, many or a size class.

d_gene	v_gene	abundance	j_gene	CDR3aa	CDR3nt
TRBD1	TRBV5-8	-	TRBJ1-1	CASSQGANTEAFF	TGTGCCAGCAGCCAGGGGGCGAACACTGAAGCTTTCTTT
-	TRBV9	-	TRBJ2-3	CASGQTDTQYF	TGTGCCAGCGGACAGACAGATACGCAGTATTTT
-	TRBV7-9	few	TRBJ2-1	CASSFFHNEQFF	TGTGCCAGCAGCTTCTTTCACAATGAGCAGTTCTTC
-	TRBV6-2/TRBV6-3	once	TRBJ2-2	CASSYTPPGTGAGELFF	TGTGCCAGCAGTTACACTCCACCAGGGACGGGGGCCGGGGAGCTGTTTTTT
-	TRBV3-1/TRBV3-2	-	TRBJ1-6	CASSRQRDRSNSPLHF	TGTGCCAGCAGCCGACAACGGGATAGAAGTAATTCACCCCTCCACTTT
TRBD1	TRBV6-5	-	TRBJ1-1	CASTGTGRHTEAFF	TGTGCCAGCACCGGGACAGGACGGCACACTGAAGCTTTCTTT
-	TRBV5-4	-	TRBJ1-5	CASSPGLGQPQHF	TGTGCCAGCAGCCCCGGGCTGGGTCAGCCCCAGCATTTT
-	TRBV3-1/TRBV3-2	-	TRBJ1-2	CASSQVAGPGYTF	TGTGCCAGCAGCCAAGTCGCAGGGCCTGGCTACACCTTC
-	TRBV19	-	TRBJ1-4	CASSIWDGGNEKLFF	TGTGCCAGTAGTATATGGGACGGGGGAAATGAAAAACTGTTTTTT
-	TRBV6-5	-	TRBJ1-1	CASSYPTSNEAFF	TGTGCCAGCAGTTACCCTACCAGCAATGAAGCTTTCTTT
-	TRBV30	-	TRBJ1-4	CAWNGLNEKLFF	TGTGCCTGGAACGGACTTAATGAAAAACTGTTTTTT
-	TRBV12-3/TRBV12-4	-	TRBJ1-5	CASSPHGQPQHF	TGTGCCAGCAGTCCGCACGGTCAGCCCCAGCATTTT
-	TRBV19	-	TRBJ1-1	CASSSPGRPRGEAFF	TGTGCCAGTAGTTCTCCGGGACGCCCGAGGGGGGAAGCTTTCTTT
-	TRBV28	-	TRBJ1-5	CASSRSRLREHQPQHF	TGTGCCAGCAGCCGCTCACGGCTCAGGGAGCATCAGCCCCAGCATTTT
-	TRBV5-1	-	TRBJ1-1	CASSQGGGNTEAFF	TGCGCCAGCAGCCAAGGGGGAGGGAACACTGAAGCTTTCTTT
TRBD1	TRBV2	-	TRBJ1-2	CASRGTGHSYGYTF	TGTGCCAGCAGGGGGACAGGCCATAGCTATGGCTACACCTTC
-	TRBV5-5	-	TRBJ2-4	CASDTGPKNIQYF	TGTGCCTCCGACACCGGGCCCAAAAACATTCAGTACTTC
-	TRBV7-3	-	TRBJ1-1	CASSLTPGEAFF	TGTGCCAGCAGCTTAACTCCGGGTGAAGCTTTCTTT
-	TRBV5-1	-	TRBJ1-1	CASSLAPPNTEAFF	TGCGCCAGCAGCTTGGCCCCCCCGAACACTGAAGCTTTCTTT
-	TRBV9	-	TRBJ1-5	CASSATGIQPQHF	TGTGCCAGCAGCGCTACAGGGATTCAGCCCCAGCATTTT
TRBD2	TRBV6-4	-	TRBJ2-1	CASSETSGGEQFF	TGTGCCAGCAGTGAGACTAGCGGGGGTGAGCAGTTCTTC
TRBD1	TRBV5-1	-	TRBJ2-1	CASSFIRDRGFSYNEQFF	TGCGCCAGCAGCTTCATCCGGGACAGGGGATTCTCCTACAATGAGCAGTTCTTC
-	TRBV5-1	-	TRBJ1-1	CASRFSQGEAFF	TGCGCCAGCAGGTTCTCTCAAGGAGAAGCTTTCTTT
-	TRBV7-9	-	TRBJ1-1	CASSSPTPTGGAVDTEAFF	TGTGCCAGCAGCTCGCCCACACCCACGGGGGGCGCTGTGGACACTGAAGCTTTCTTT
TRBD2	TRBV14	-	TRBJ2-1	CASSQDYRSSGVYNEQFF	TGTGCCAGCAGCCAAGACTATCGATCTAGCGGGGTGTACAATGAGCAGTTCTTC
TRBD1	TRBV3-1/TRBV3-2	-	TRBJ2-1	CASSQDPGQGWNEQFF	TGTGCCAGCAGCCAAGACCCTGGACAGGGTTGGAATGAGCAGTTCTTC
-	TRBV4-2	-	TRBJ2-4	CASSLGELAKNIQYF	TGTGCCAGCAGCCTAGGAGAGCTAGCCAAAAACATTCAGTACTTC
-	TRBV9	-	TRBJ1-3	CASSVGGTRPSGNTIYF	TGTGCCAGCAGCGTAGGAGGGACCCGTCCCTCTGGAAACACCATATATTTT
-	TRBV3-1/TRBV3-2	-	TRBJ2-2	CASSLFPGEAGELFF	TGTGCCAGCAGCCTCTTCCCAGGGGAGGCTGGGGAGCTGTTTTTT
TRBD2	TRBV6-5	-	TRBJ2-2	CASSYSAGENTGELFF	TGTGCCAGCAGTTACTCGGCGGGGGAGAACACCGGGGAGCTGTTTTTT
-	TRBV27	-	TRBJ1-1	CASSLDARLEAFF	TGTGCCAGCAGCCTCGACGCCCGCTTGGAAGCTTTCTTT
TRBD2	TRBV7-2	once	TRBJ2-7	CASSSRTSGGLYEQYF	TGTGCCAGCAGCTCAAGAACTAGCGGGGGGCTCTACGAGCAGTACTTC
TRBD2	TRBV27	few	TRBJ2-5	CASSPGIVAGGQETQYF	TGTGCCAGCAGTCCCGGGATCGTCGCGGGGGGGCAAGAGACCCAGTACTTC
-	TRBV29-1	-	TRBJ2-2	CSVEDLGETGELFF	TGCAGCGTTGAAGATCTGGGCGAGACCGGGGAGCTGTTTTTT
-	TRBV6-5	-	TRBJ1-3	CASSYEGYTIYF	TGTGCCAGCAGTTACGAGGGGTACACCATATATTTT
-	TRBV29-1	once	TRBJ2-1	CSVLAGSYNEQFF	TGCAGCGTTCTGGCGGGGTCCTACAATGAGCAGTTCTTC
-	TRBV4-3	-	TRBJ2-1	CASSQGIAGDEQFF	TGCGCCAGCAGCCAAGGGATCGCTGGGGATGAGCAGTTCTTC
-	TRBV6-5	-	TRBJ2-7	CASAGATYEQYF	TGTGCCAGCGCAGGAGCTACCTACGAGCAGTACTTC
-	TRBV27	-	TRBJ1-2	CASSSEYRDYGGYTF	TGTGCCAGCAGTTCGGAATACAGGGACTATGGAGGCTACACCTTC
-	TRBV28	few	TRBJ1-5	CASSPLARQKEHF	TGTGCCAGCAGTCCACTCGCCCGGCAGAAGGAGCATTTT
TRBD2	TRBV28	few	TRBJ2-7	CASSLDSRSGGAGYEQYF	TGTGCCAGCAGTTTGGATTCGCGTAGCGGGGGGGCCGGCTACGAGCAGTACTTC
-	TRBV6-6	-	TRBJ1-3	CASSYEGSGNTIYF	TGTGCCAGCAGTTATGAGGGCTCTGGAAACACCATATATTTT
TRBD2	TRBV28	-	TRBJ2-3	CASSSPGLKSFGVSTDTQYF	TGTGCCAGCAGTTCACCGGGACTAAAGAGTTTCGGCGTCAGCACAGATACGCAGTATTTT
-	TRBV7-9	once	TRBJ2-5	CASSPRESETQYF	TGTGCCAGCAGCCCCCGAGAGTCTGAGACCCAGTACTTC
-	TRBV9	once	TRBJ1-1	CASSVYMNTEAFF	TGTGCCAGCAGCGTGTACATGAACACTGAAGCTTTCTTT
-	TRBV10-2	once	TRBJ1-1	CASRDPLNTEAFF	TGCGCCAGCAGGGACCCCCTGAACACTGAAGCTTTCTTT
TRBD2	TRBV9	-	TRBJ2-3	CASSSWTSGGPSTDTQYF	TGTGCCAGCAGCTCATGGACTAGCGGGGGCCCTAGCACAGATACGCAGTATTTT
TRBD2	TRBV7-2	-	TRBJ2-7	CASSVTGTSGGAYEQYF	TGTGCCAGCAGCGTAACCGGGACTAGCGGGGGGGCCTACGAGCAGTACTTC
-	TRBV5-1	few	TRBJ2-1	CASSLRTITYNEQFF	TGCGCCAGCAGCTTGAGGACAATCACCTACAATGAGCAGTTCTTC